This T cell receptor beta chain was obtained from a study of CD8 T cells in Susac syndrome. Both CD4+ and CD8+ T cells were negatively isolated, and TEMRA cells underwent FACS enrichment. When the RNA was reverse transcribed, random hexamers were used with an input of about 0.45 to 1 ug. Multiplex PCR with immunoSEQ amplified the TCR beta CDR3 across 54 Vbeta and 13 Jbeta. MiXCR, applied by TCRdb to the immunoSEQ multiplex PCR reads, yields one record per CDR3 protein. The table includes 330,000 or so distinct CDR3 sequences, approximately 85% detected once. This clonotype appeared a few times. The V segment lost 6 bases and the J segment 4 bases; nucleotides outside the gene matches: 7. Germline V gene lookup returns CDR1 LNHDA and CDR2 SQIVND (reference sequence). This CDR3 contains 15 residues.

The sequenced sample consisted of CD8+ T cells from PBMCs. The chain joins TRBV19 to TRBJ2-1, with 9 positions matching TRBD1. The receptor was isolated from a human donor with multiple sclerosis. CDR3 coding DNA: TGTGCCAGTAGGAGAGACAGGGGGGGGTACAATGAGCAGTTCTTC. Amino acids: CASRRDRGGYNEQFF. Full variable domain (rest looked up from reference TRBV19 and TRBJ2-1): DGGITQSPKYLFRKEGQNVTLSCEQNLNHDAMYWYRQDPGQGLRLIYYSQIVNDFQKGDIAEGYSVSREKKESFPLTVTSAQKNPTAFYLCASRRDRGGYNEQFFGPGTRLTVL.